This T cell receptor (beta chain) came from a study of shared clonotypes between healthy human individuals. On the study more broadly: Donors were two women and three men aged 18 to 49. Study-level points and caveats: When compared with the clonotypes that were shared by all four sorted-subset donors, the non-shared clonotypes turned out to have lower generation probabilities.

Regarding this clone: The antigen is unknown. The sample has other DNA sequences that encode this CDR3 too.

CD45RA-negative memory and CD45RA+ naive subsets were split from the CD4+ cells. In the sorted-subset replicate PCRs, around 200 ng DNA, 25,000 to 30,000 T cell genomes, was used. Assay used: immunoSEQ multiplex PCR; TCRdb lists only in-frame clones, some missing. Here the sample spans a few million clones, roughly 95% being singletons. The sequenced sample consisted of naive CD4+ T cells sorted from blood. Sample subset: CD45RA+ positively selected. This TCR came from a man aged 18 to 29 in good health.

This CDR3 reads CASSLAEGYEQYF. The CDR3 DNA follows: TGCGCCAGCAGCTTGGCCGAAGGGTACGAGCAGTACTTC. The chain has TRBV5-1 and TRBJ2-7, with D unresolved. CDR1 and CDR2 (germline): SGHRS, YFSETQ. V lost 0 bases, J lost 4 bases, and 8 bases lay in between. This CDR3 is 13 amino acids long.